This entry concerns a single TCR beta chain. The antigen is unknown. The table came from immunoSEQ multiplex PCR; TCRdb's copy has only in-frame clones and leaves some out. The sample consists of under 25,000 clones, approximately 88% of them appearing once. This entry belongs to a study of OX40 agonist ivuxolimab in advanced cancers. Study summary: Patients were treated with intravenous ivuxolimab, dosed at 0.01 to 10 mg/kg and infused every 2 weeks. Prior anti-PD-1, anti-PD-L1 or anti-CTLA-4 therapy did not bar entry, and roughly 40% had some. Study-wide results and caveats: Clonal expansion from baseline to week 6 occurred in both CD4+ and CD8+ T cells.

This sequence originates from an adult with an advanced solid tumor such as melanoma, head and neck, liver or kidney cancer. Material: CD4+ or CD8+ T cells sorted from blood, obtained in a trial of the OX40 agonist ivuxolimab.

In nucleotides, the CDR3 is TGTGCCAGCAGCGTAGCCCAAGGACCATACAATGAGCAGTTCTTC. Its translation is CASSVAQGPYNEQFF. The rearrangement uses TRBV9 and TRBJ2-1; D call uncertain. V lost 0 bases to trimming and J lost 4 bases, with 11 bases between them. Germline V CDR1 and CDR2: SGDLS, YYNGEE. This CDR3 comprises 15 residues.